This T cell receptor (beta chain) was captured in a study of T cells in Graves' hyperthyroidism and ophthalmopathy. When ophthalmopathy did not progress within 18 months, Graves' hyperthyroidism was considered stable. Patients with uncontrolled infections, other autoimmune diseases, pregnancy or lactation were excluded. This CDR3 comprises 16 residues. The V gene end was trimmed by 3 bases and the J gene end by 4 bases; junction bases not matched to a gene: 11. Germline V lookup: CDR1 LNHNV, CDR2 YYDKDF (reference sequence). A word on this clonotype: Its antigen is as yet unknown.

Overall study results and limits: From stable hyperthyroidism, ophthalmopathy was separated by a 13 V-J model. Most clonotypes that expanded in the thyroid above 0.001 also showed up in blood.

The TCR beta CDR3 regions underwent amplification using RNA transcripts as the source. In the first-round RT-PCR of the TCR CDR3, the HTBI primer set was used. TCRdb ran MiXCR on the multiplex PCR reads and lists one entry per CDR3 protein. The sample gives approximately 100,000 distinct CDR3 sequences, 35% to 45% of which show up once; about 9.4% is in the top ten. The TCR comes from a woman under 40 with Graves' hyperthyroidism. The chain recombines TRBV15 with TRBJ2-7; 8 bases are a match to TRBD2. Sequencing used peripheral blood or thyroid tissue (not recorded which). The CDR3 nucleotides read TGTGCCACCAGCAGCCATAGCGGGGCCCGCTCGTACGAGCAGTACTTC. Encoded protein: CATSSHSGARSYEQYF.